These T cell receptor beta chains were read from a single sample in a study of blood T cell repertoires in COVID-19. This table comes from immunoSEQ multiplex PCR, and its TCRdb copy is limited to in-frame clones, with some not included. The sample contains 200,000 or so clones, around 85% of which appear only once. Sequenced: peripheral blood. The receptors shown here come from a man in his 70s with active or convalescent COVID-19. The conserved cysteine and the conserved F or W are not part of the CDR3 here. Clone sizes are given selectively: once, few, many, or a class where the clone is expanded.

CDR3 protein | clone size | V gene
ASSFSSSSGVRGQPQH | . | TRBV28
ASSLLGGETQY | once | TRBV12-3/TRBV12-4
ASSLARTSRNTDTQY | . | TRBV11-2
ASSPLAGARETQY | . | TRBV28
ASSPTTGRVETQY | . | TRBV18
ATSERGNGGTDTQY | . | TRBV24-1
AWRRPGEPQH | . | TRBV30
SVDNLRGIYSNQPQH | once | TRBV29-1
ASRASGDGELF | . | TRBV28
ASSSGELQETQY | . | TRBV5-1
ASGRRGGQETQY | . | TRBV5-1
ASSLAGGLSSYEQY | . | TRBV5-4
ASSLVRSGTSTDTQY | . | TRBV27
ASSPGTGRRMVNSPLH | . | TRBV18
ASSWGVNNSPLH | . | TRBV7-2
ARFLLGTYEQY | . | TRBV19